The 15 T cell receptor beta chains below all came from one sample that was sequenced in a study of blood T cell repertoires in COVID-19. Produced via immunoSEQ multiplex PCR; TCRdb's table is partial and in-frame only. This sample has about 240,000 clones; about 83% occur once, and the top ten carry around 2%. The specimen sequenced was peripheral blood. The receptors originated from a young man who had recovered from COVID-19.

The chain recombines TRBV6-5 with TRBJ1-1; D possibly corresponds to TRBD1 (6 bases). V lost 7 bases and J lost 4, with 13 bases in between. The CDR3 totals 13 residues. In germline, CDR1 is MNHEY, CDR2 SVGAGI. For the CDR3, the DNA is TGTGCCAGCACCCCGGGGGGGGCCACTGAAGCTTTCTTT. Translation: CASTPGGATEAFF.

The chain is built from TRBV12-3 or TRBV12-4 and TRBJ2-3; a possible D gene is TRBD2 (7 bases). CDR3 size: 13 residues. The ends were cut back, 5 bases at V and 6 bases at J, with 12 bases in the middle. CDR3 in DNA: TGTGCCAGCAGTCGGGGGGCCGGGGATACGCAGTATTTT. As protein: CASSRGAGDTQYF.

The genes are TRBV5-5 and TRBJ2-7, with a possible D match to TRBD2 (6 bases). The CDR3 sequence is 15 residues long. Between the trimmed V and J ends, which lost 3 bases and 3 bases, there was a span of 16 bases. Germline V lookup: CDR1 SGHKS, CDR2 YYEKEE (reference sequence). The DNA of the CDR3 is TGTGCCAGCAGCTGGGGCGGGACGGCTTACTACGAGCAGTACTTC. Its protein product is CASSWGGTAYYEQYF.

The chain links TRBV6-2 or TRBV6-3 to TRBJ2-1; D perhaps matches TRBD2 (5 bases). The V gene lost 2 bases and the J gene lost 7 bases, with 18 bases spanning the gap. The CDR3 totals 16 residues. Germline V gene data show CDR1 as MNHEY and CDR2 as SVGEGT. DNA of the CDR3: TGTGCCAGCAGTTACACCCCGGGATATCGGGGAAATGAGCAGTTCTTC. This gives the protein CASSYTPGYRGNEQFF.

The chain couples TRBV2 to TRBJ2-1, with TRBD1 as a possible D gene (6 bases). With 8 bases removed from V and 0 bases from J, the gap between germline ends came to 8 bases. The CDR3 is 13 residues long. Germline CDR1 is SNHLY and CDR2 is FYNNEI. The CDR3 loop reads CASWDNSYNEQFF. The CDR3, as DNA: TGTGCCAGCTGGGACAACTCCTACAATGAGCAGTTCTTC.

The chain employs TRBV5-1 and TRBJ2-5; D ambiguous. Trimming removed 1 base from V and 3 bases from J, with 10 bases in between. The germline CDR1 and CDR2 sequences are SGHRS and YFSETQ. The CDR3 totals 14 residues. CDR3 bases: TGCGCCAGCAGCTTGATGGGCTTGGAAGAGACCCAGTACTTC. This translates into CASSLMGLEETQYF.

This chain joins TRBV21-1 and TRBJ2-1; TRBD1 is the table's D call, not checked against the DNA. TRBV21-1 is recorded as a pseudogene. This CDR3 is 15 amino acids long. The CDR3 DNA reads TGTGCCAGCAGCAAAAGAAAGGGGGTAATTAATGAGCAGTTCTTC. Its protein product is CASSKRKGVINEQFF.

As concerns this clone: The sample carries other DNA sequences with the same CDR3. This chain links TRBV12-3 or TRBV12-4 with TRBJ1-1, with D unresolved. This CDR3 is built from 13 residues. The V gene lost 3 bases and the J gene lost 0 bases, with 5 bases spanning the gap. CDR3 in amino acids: CASSFSMNTEAFF. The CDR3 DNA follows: TGTGCCAGCAGTTTCTCTATGAACACTGAAGCTTTCTTT.

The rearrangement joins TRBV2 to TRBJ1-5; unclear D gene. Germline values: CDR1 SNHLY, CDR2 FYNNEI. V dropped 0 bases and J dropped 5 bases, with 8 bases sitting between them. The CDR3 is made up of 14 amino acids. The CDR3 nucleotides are TGTGCCAGCAGTGAAGCAAGCATGGATCAGCCCCAGCATTTT. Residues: CASSEASMDQPQHF.

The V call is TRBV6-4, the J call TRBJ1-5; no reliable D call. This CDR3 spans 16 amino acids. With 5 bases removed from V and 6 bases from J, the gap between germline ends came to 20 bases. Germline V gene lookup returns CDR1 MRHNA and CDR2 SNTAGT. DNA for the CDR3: TGTGCCAGCAGTCCCGACTTCGGGGTGGTCGGTCAGCCCCAGCATTTT. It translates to CASSPDFGVVGQPQHF.

The CDR3 coding sequence is TGTGCCAGCAGCCAAGACGCCACAGGGTCCGGGGAGCTGTTTTTT. Translated, it gives CASSQDATGSGELFF. The chain joins TRBV4-2 to TRBJ2-2; tentatively, D is TRBD1 (6 bases). Germline V gives CDR1 LGHNA, CDR2 YNFKEQ. V shed 0 bases and J shed 6 bases, with 11 bases lying between them. The CDR3 is 15 residues long.

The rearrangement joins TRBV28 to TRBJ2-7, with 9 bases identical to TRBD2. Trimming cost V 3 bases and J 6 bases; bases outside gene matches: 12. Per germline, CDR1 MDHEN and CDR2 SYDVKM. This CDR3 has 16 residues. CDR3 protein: CASSLRLGGGAGEQYV. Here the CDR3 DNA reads TGTGCCAGCAGTTTGCGATTGGGCGGGGGGGCAGGCGAGCAGTACGTC.

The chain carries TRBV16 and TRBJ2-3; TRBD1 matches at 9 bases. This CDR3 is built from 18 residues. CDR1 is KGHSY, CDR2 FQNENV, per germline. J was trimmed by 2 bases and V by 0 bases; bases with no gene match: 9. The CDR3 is CASSQSPTGGGITDTQYF. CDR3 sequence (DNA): TGTGCCAGCAGCCAATCCCCGACAGGGGGAGGAATCACAGATACGCAGTATTTT.

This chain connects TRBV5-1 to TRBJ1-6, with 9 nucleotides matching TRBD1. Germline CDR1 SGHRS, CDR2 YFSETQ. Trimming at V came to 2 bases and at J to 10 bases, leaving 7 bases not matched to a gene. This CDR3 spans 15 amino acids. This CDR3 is CASSLSGTGRSPLHF. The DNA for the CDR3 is TGCGCCAGCAGCTTATCCGGGACAGGGAGATCACCCCTCCACTTT.

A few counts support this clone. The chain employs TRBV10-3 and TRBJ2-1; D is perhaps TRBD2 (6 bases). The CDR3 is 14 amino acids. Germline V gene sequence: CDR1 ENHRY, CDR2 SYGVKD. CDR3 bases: TGTGCAGCGGCTAGCGATCCCACCTACAATGAGCAGTTCTTC. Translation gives CAAASDPTYNEQFF.